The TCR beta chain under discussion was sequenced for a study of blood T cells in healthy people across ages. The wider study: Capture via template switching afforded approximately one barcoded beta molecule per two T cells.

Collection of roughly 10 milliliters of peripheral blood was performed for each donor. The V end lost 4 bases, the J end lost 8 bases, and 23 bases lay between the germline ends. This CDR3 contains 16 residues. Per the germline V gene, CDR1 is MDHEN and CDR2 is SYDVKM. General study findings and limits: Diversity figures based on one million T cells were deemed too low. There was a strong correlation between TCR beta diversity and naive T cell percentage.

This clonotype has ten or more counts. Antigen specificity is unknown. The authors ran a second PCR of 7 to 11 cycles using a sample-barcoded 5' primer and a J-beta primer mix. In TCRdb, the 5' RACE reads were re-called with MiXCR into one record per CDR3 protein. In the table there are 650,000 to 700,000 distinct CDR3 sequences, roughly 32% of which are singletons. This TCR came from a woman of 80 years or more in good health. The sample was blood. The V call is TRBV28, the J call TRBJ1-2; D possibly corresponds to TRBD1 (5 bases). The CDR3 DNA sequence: TGTGCCAGCAGTTCCGGGGACTGGCAGACCCCTTGGGGCTACACCTTC. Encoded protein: CASSSGDWQTPWGYTF.